What follows are 30 T cell receptor beta chains derived from one specimen sequenced in a study of T-cell reconstitution after alpha-beta-depleted transplantation in children (dated by TCRdb to the mid-2010s). The protocol used for the library was PCR. TCRdb names Illumina HiSeq 2500 as the instrument used. TCR library preparation used molecular barcoding, with unique molecular identifiers applied to normalize quantification of the TCRbeta repertoire. TCRdb trimmed the raw reads at Q25, called clones with MiXCR and kept productive beta chains. One record per CDR3 amino acid sequence lists the most common genes and DNA. In this sample the table shows nearly 350,000 distinct CDR3 sequences, around 16% of which occur a single time. The ten largest clones represent about 41% of the sample. The treatment or condition label on this specimen signifies: allogeneic hematopoietic cell transplantation with graft depleted of TCRalphabeta T cells and CD19 B cells.

The material sequenced was PBMCs, mostly from graft donor cells, taken 360 days after TCRalphabeta/CD19-depleted stem cell transplant. Source of these receptors: a male patient between 2 and 15 years old who had a stem cell transplant for acute lymphoblastic leukemia, so the T cells may come from the graft donor.

J is TRBJ2-5 and V is TRBV5-6; D unclear. Germline CDR1 reads SGHDT; CDR2 reads YYEEEE. V was cut by 0 bases and J by 5 bases, with 14 bases left in between. The CDR3 loop spans 15 amino acids. The CDR3 DNA reads as TGTGCCAGCAGCTTGGGCTTACGACAAATGGAGACCCAGTACTTC. It translates to CASSLGLRQMETQYF.

This clonotype was seen a single time. This chain links TRBV7-9 with TRBJ1-2, with D hard to call. V was pared by 5 bases and J by 6 bases, with 19 bases between. The V gene's germline CDR1 is SEHNR and CDR2 FQNEAQ (reference sequence). The CDR3 length is 15 residues. The CDR3 here is CASSHLGSPSDGYTF. The CDR3, as DNA: TGTGCCAGCAGCCACCTAGGGAGCCCCAGTGATGGCTACACCTTC.

The rearrangement links TRBV7-9 to TRBJ1-1; the D is unclear. Per the germline V gene, CDR1 is SEHNR and CDR2 is FQNEAQ (reference sequence). V lost 4 bases to trimming and J lost 3 bases, with 3 bases between them. The CDR3 length is 11 residues. CDR3 sequence (DNA): TGTGCCAGCAGCTACCACACTGAAGCTTTCTTT. It is translated as CASSYHTEAFF.

This clonotype was counted at least ten times. The rearrangement uses TRBV29-1 and TRBJ2-7; D possibly corresponds to TRBD1 (5 bases). The CDR3 sequence is 14 residues long. V lost 4 bases and J 5 bases, leaving 18 bases between the germline ends. Germline V gene sequence: CDR1 SQVTM, CDR2 ANQGSEA. CDR3 protein: CSVGVGPKTNEQYF. The CDR3, as DNA: TGCAGCGTTGGGGTGGGGCCCAAGACCAACGAGCAGTACTTC.

The chain links TRBV2 to TRBJ1-6; possibly TRBD1 for D (6 bases). Germline V gene sequence: CDR1 SNHLY, CDR2 FYNNEI. The CDR3 contains 14 residues. Trimming removed 8 bases at V and 10 bases at J, with 18 bases between. The CDR3 is CASLPPGAVSPLHF. The CDR3, as DNA: TGTGCCAGCCTGCCTCCAGGGGCTGTGTCACCCCTCCACTTT.

V and J are TRBV21-1 and TRBJ2-2; whether TRBD2, the table's D call, matches the DNA was not checked. TRBV21-1 is annotated as a pseudogene. The CDR3 loop spans 20 amino acids. CDR3 in amino acids: CASSKVEGLVAPTNTGELFF. The CDR3 DNA reads as TGTGCCAGCAGCAAAGTAGAAGGGCTAGTGGCCCCGACGAACACCGGGGAGCTGTTTTTT.

The table lists this clonotype with a few counts. V and J are TRBV4-2 and TRBJ2-5, with 9 bases lining up with TRBD2. This CDR3 comprises 17 residues. The V gene end was trimmed by 4 bases and the J gene end by 3 bases; junction bases not matched to a gene: 12. The V gene's germline CDR1 is LGHNA and CDR2 YNFKEQ. Here the CDR3 reads CASSPPEGASGKETQYF. In nucleotides, the CDR3 is TGTGCCAGCAGCCCCCCCGAGGGGGCTAGCGGGAAAGAGACCCAGTACTTC.

Points on this clonotype: At one boundary the junction diverges from the germline segment, which might be a read error. This chain uses TRBV18 with TRBJ2-7, with 7 bases that match TRBD1. The germline V gene encodes CDR1 KGHSH and CDR2 LQKENI. The CDR3 is made up of 16 amino acids. CDR3 nucleotide sequence: TGTGCCAGCTCACCCACCGACAGGGTCCTCTCCCACGAGCAGTACTTC. Translating it yields CASSPTDRVLSHEQYF.

This clonotype appeared a few times. J is TRBJ2-3 and V is TRBV4-2, with D possibly TRBD2 on 6 matching bases. CDR1 is LGHNA, CDR2 YNFKEQ, per germline. V was trimmed by 0 bases and J by 0 bases, leaving 13 bases between them. This CDR3 comprises 17 residues. The CDR3 region has the DNA TGTGCCAGCAGCCAAGATGGAAACGGGAGAAGCACAGATACGCAGTATTTT. Residues: CASSQDGNGRSTDTQYF.

V is TRBV20-1 and J is TRBJ1-5, with D possibly being TRBD1 (5 bases). Trimming removed 1 base at V and 6 bases at J, with 13 bases between. This CDR3 contains 14 residues. Germline assignment: CDR1 DFQATT and CDR2 SNEGSKA (reference sequence). The CDR3 spells CSARGQGGFQPQHF. CDR3 nucleotides: TGCAGTGCTAGAGGCCAGGGAGGTTTTCAGCCCCAGCATTTT.

The chain couples TRBV29-1 to TRBJ2-3; no clear D gene. V was shortened by 1 base and J by 1 base, with 9 bases between the two germline ends. The CDR3 is 14 residues long. Germline V lookup: CDR1 SQVTM, CDR2 ANQGSEA. The CDR3 DNA follows: TGCAGCGTTGAAGGTACGATTGGCACAGATACGCAGTATTTT. Translated, it gives CSVEGTIGTDTQYF.

The chain recombines TRBV4-3 with TRBJ2-1; D not resolved. Germline CDR1 is LGHNA and CDR2 is YSLEER. The CDR3 runs 14 residues. The V and J ends lost 0 bases and 9 bases respectively, with 12 bases between them. Here the CDR3 DNA reads TGCGCCAGCAGCCAAGATATATGGGAACGTGAGCAGTTCTTC. Translation: CASSQDIWEREQFF.

The V gene is TRBV7-6, the J gene TRBJ2-1, with D hard to call. CDR3 size: 15 residues. Germline V gene lookup returns CDR1 SGHVS and CDR2 FNYEAQ. The V end was cut by 3 bases, the J end by 5 bases, with 14 bases between. CDR3 DNA: TGTGCCAGCAGCTTCCCCCCCCTTAACGACAATGAGCAGTTCTTC. Encoded protein: CASSFPPLNDNEQFF.

V gene TRBV25-1 combines with J gene TRBJ2-7; 7 bases are shared with TRBD2. The CDR3 spans 12 residues. Germline lookup yields CDR1 MGHDK and CDR2 SYGVNS. CDR3 sequence (DNA): TGTGCGAAACGGGAGGCCGCCTACGAGCAGTACTTC. The encoded protein is CAKREAAYEQYF.

The chain is built from TRBV6-2 or TRBV6-3 and TRBJ2-2, with 7 bases lining up with TRBD1. In germline, CDR1 is MNHEY, CDR2 SVGEGT. V gave up 4 bases and J gave up 9 bases; unmatched junction bases: 8. This CDR3 has 14 amino acids. CDR3 amino acids: CASSSTRQGWELFF. CDR3 coding DNA: TGTGCCAGCAGTTCGACAAGACAGGGATGGGAGCTGTTTTTT.

This clonotype was counted between two and nine times. This chain joins TRBV5-1 and TRBJ1-1; 9 bases are shared with TRBD1. Trimming removed 4 bases from V and 6 bases from J; junction bases left unmatched: 4. Germline V CDR1 and CDR2: SGHRS, YFSETQ. The CDR3 is 13 amino acids. The CDR3 DNA reads as TGCGCCAGCAGCGCGAGGACAGGGGCTGAAGCTTTCTTT. This encodes CASSARTGAEAFF.

This clonotype was seen only a few times. V and J are TRBV7-3 and TRBJ2-5; 9 bases map to TRBD2. J gave up 1 base and V 2 bases, and 2 bases lay outside the gene matches. CDR3 length: 15 amino acids. Germline values: CDR1 SGHTA, CDR2 FQGTGA. DNA of the CDR3: TGTGCCAGCAGCTTACAGGGACTAGCCCAAGAGACCCAGTACTTC. This sequence encodes CASSLQGLAQETQYF.

This clonotype was observed a handful of times. The V gene is TRBV20-1, the J gene TRBJ2-1; 9 bases align to TRBD2. The V gene's germline CDR1 is DFQATT and CDR2 SNEGSKA (reference sequence). Losses at the gene ends were 6 bases for V and 5 bases for J; bases not matched to a gene: 5. This CDR3 region has 13 residues. The CDR3 DNA is TGCAGTGCCAATCTAGCGGGAAACAATGAGCAGTTCTTC. As protein: CSANLAGNNEQFF.

This clonotype was counted only a few times. The V gene is TRBV12-3 or TRBV12-4, the J gene TRBJ2-7; TRBD2 is a possible D gene (6 bases). The V end was cut by 6 bases, the J end by 0 bases, with 18 bases between. The length of the CDR3 is 16 residues. CDR3: CASSPTMGGISYEQYF. CDR3 DNA sequence: TGTGCCAGCAGCCCCACGATGGGGGGTATCTCCTACGAGCAGTACTTC.

The sample holds a few counts of this clonotype. The genes are TRBV24-1 and TRBJ2-7; tentative D call: TRBD1 (6 bases). The CDR3 runs to 14 residues. Trimming shortened V by 3 bases and J by 1 base, and 9 bases separated the two germline ends. Germline values: CDR1 KGHDR, CDR2 SFDVKD. CDR3 sequence: CATSDGDKSYEQYF. In DNA, the CDR3 is TGTGCCACCAGTGATGGGGACAAGTCCTACGAGCAGTACTTC.

About this clonotype itself: Germline and junction disagree at one end, which may indicate a read error. The CDR3 here is CASSPFPTGMDTEAFF. CDR3 sequence (DNA): TGTGCTAGCAGCCCCTTCCCGACAGGGATGGACACTGAAGCTTTCTTT. V and J are TRBV7-7 and TRBJ1-1; TRBD1 agrees at 7 bases. The germline V gene encodes CDR1 SSHAT and CDR2 FNYEAQ (reference sequence). This CDR3 contains 16 residues.

The sample holds a few counts of this clonotype. Here the CDR3 DNA reads TGTGCCACCAGTGATTTGTCAGGGGGCATCCAGACCCAGTACTTC. This sequence encodes CATSDLSGGIQTQYF. The chain combines TRBV24-1 with TRBJ2-5, with 8 positions matching TRBD1. CDR3 length: 15 residues. V lost 0 bases to trimming and J lost 6 bases; unmatched junction nucleotides: 5. In germline, CDR1 is KGHDR, CDR2 SFDVKD.

This clonotype was seen ten or more times. One end of the junction does not line up with germline, which may come from a read error. The chain couples TRBV7-7 to TRBJ2-5; D gene uncertain. Germline V lookup: CDR1 SSHAT, CDR2 FNYEAQ (reference sequence). CDR3 length: 15 amino acids. CDR3 region: CASSLSFYPQETQYF. The CDR3 DNA sequence: TGTGCTAGCAGCTTATCTTTCTATCCTCAAGAGACCCAGTACTTC. Combining the CDR3 with reference TRBV7-7 and TRBJ2-5 gives the whole variable domain GAGVSQSPRYKVTKRGQDVTLRCDPISSHATLYWYQQALGQGPEFLTYFNYEAQPDKSGLPSDRFSAERPEGSISTLTIQRTEQRDSAMYRCASSLSFYPQETQYFGPGTRLLVL.

There are many counts of this clonotype. This chain connects TRBV12-3 or TRBV12-4 to TRBJ2-5, with 7 bases fitting TRBD1. V was pared by 8 bases and J by 0 bases, with 3 bases of the junction left unmatched. The CDR3 consists of 13 residues. The CDR3: CASSQGDQETQYF. CDR3 nucleotides: TGTGCCAGCTCTCAGGGGGACCAAGAGACCCAGTACTTC.

The genes are TRBV29-1 and TRBJ2-5, with 10 positions matching TRBD2. The J segment lost 0 bases and the V segment lost 5 bases, leaving 15 bases of the junction unmatched. The CDR3 has 18 residues. CDR1 and CDR2 (germline): SQVTM, ANQGSEA. CDR3 amino acids: CSVSGEREGQNYQETQYF. CDR3 sequence (DNA): TGCAGCGTTAGCGGGGAGCGGGAGGGCCAGAATTACCAAGAGACCCAGTACTTC.

Many counts were recorded for this clonotype. The gene calls are TRBV29-1 and TRBJ2-3; TRBD1 matches 8 bases. The CDR3 covers 15 residues. V shed 3 bases and J 1 base; nucleotides not matched to a gene: 6. Germline V gene data show CDR1 as SQVTM and CDR2 as ANQGSEA. CDR3: CSVDRGQIGTDTQYF. DNA for the CDR3: TGCAGCGTTGACAGGGGGCAAATAGGCACAGATACGCAGTATTTT.

This clonotype showed up many times. The gene calls are TRBV29-1 and TRBJ2-1; tentatively, D is TRBD1 (6 bases). V dropped 6 bases and J dropped 7 bases, with 13 bases sitting between them. The CDR3 runs 12 residues. Germline assignment: CDR1 SQVTM and CDR2 ANQGSEA. The CDR3 sequence: CSVGDIRNEQFF. The CDR3 DNA sequence: TGCAGCGTGGGGGACATAAGGAATGAGCAGTTCTTC.

This clonotype was detected only a few times. V is TRBV16 and J is TRBJ2-7; unclear D gene. Deletions cut 4 bases from V and 6 bases from J, with 7 bases between. Germline V gene sequence: CDR1 KGHSY, CDR2 FQNENV. The CDR3 extends over 11 amino acids. CDR3 DNA sequence: TGTGCCAGCAGCCGAGCTTCCGAGCAGTACTTC. It is translated as CASSRASEQYF.

The rearrangement uses TRBV6-5 and TRBJ2-3, with D tentatively TRBD1 (5 bases). Germline CDR1 is MNHEY and CDR2 is SVGAGI. There are 17 residues in the CDR3. Trimming stripped 3 bases from V and 3 bases from J, with 19 bases between. The CDR3 reads CASSYFGAFGITDTQYF. DNA for the CDR3: TGTGCCAGCAGTTATTTTGGGGCGTTTGGTATTACAGATACGCAGTATTTT.

V gene TRBV4-3 combines with J gene TRBJ2-5; D is tentatively TRBD1 or TRBD2 (5 bases each). V lost 0 bases, J lost 4 bases, and 15 bases lay in between. The CDR3 extends over 16 amino acids. The germline V gene encodes CDR1 LGHNA and CDR2 YSLEER. The CDR3 coding sequence is TGCGCCAGCAGCCAAGATCCTCGGGGCAGGATAGAGACCCAGTACTTC. It translates to CASSQDPRGRIETQYF.